This T cell receptor (beta chain) comes out of a study of long-term antiretroviral therapy in people with HIV. Survey level was the resolution at which the v3.0 immunoSEQ assay ran. Sequenced by immunoSEQ multiplex PCR; TCRdb stores in-frame clones only, minus some. The table includes tens of thousands of clones, 80% detected once. The CDR3 length is 13 residues. Trimming cost V 3 bases and J 4 bases, with 8 bases left between them. Germline V CDR1 and CDR2: SGHRS, YFSETQ. This chain joins TRBV5-1 and TRBJ1-3, with a tentative D call TRBD1 (6 bases). The TCR was taken from a man aged 40-50 years with HIV. The sequences come from unsorted PBMCs, collected 0.3 years after starting antiretroviral therapy. In DNA, the CDR3 is TGCGCCAGCAGCTGGGGGCTCGGAAACACCATATATTTT. Translated, it gives CASSWGLGNTIYF.